A single sample gave rise to the 19 T cell receptor beta chains below, sequenced in a study of CD8+ T cells in alopecia areata. Treatment given: oral pan-JAK inhibitor, 5-10 mg twice daily. It was cDNA, reverse transcribed from extracted RNA, that served as the sequencing template. The repertoire was sequenced with immunoSEQ multiplex PCR; TCRdb's copy has only in-frame clones and lacks some. The sample holds under 150,000 clones, 53% seen once. The sequences come from CD4+ T cells sorted from blood, collected at week 4, from a patient treated with tofacitinib. Every receptor here comes from a human donor with alopecia areata.

The chain combines TRBV4-1 with TRBJ1-4, with D perhaps TRBD1 (6 bases). The V and J ends lost 4 bases and 0 bases respectively, with 12 bases between them. Germline V CDR1 and CDR2: MGHRA, YSYEKL. This CDR3 has 16 amino acids. The CDR3 DNA reads as TGCGCCAGCAGCCGCCTGGGGGGCGCAACTAATGAAAAACTGTTTTTT. Translating gives CASSRLGGATNEKLFF.

This clone was counted only a few times. The rearrangement links TRBV7-6 to TRBJ2-1, with unresolved D. CDR3 length: 14 residues. Germline assignment: CDR1 SGHVS and CDR2 FNYEAQ. Trimming stripped 3 bases from V and 5 bases from J, with 11 bases between. For the CDR3, the DNA is TGTGCCAGCAGCTTTAGTTCGGCCAACAATGAGCAGTTCTTC. It codes for CASSFSSANNEQFF.

V usage is TRBV7-9 and J usage is TRBJ2-5; D may be TRBD1 (5 bases). The CDR3 sequence is 13 residues long. Germline-derived CDR1 and CDR2 are SEHNR and FQNEAQ (reference sequence). V was pared by 8 bases and J by 0 bases, with 10 bases between. CDR3 region: CASAHRNQETQYF. The CDR3 nucleotides read TGTGCCAGCGCACACAGGAACCAAGAGACCCAGTACTTC.

The chain combines TRBV5-1 with TRBJ1-2, with 9 bases matching TRBD1. Germline CDR1 and CDR2: SGHRS and YFSETQ. There are 17 residues in the CDR3. V was pared by 1 base and J by 8 bases, with 15 bases of the junction left unmatched. The CDR3 is CASSLLIAGQGDSGYTF. The CDR3 DNA reads TGCGCCAGCAGCTTGCTCATTGCGGGACAGGGTGATAGCGGCTACACCTTC.

V and J are TRBV7-2 and TRBJ2-7; a possible D gene is TRBD1 (6 bases). The CDR3 is 14 amino acids. Germline lookup yields CDR1 SGHTA and CDR2 FQGNSA. V lost 1 base to trimming and J lost 2 bases, with 9 bases between them. The CDR3 region has the DNA TGTGCCAGCAGCTTAGGGGGGCGGGCCTACGAGCAGTACTTC. This encodes CASSLGGRAYEQYF.

The V call is TRBV30, the J call TRBJ2-7, with TRBD2 matching over 11 bases. Germline V gives CDR1 GTSNPN, CDR2 SVGIG (reference sequence). The CDR3 is made up of 15 amino acids. The V segment lost 1 base and the J segment 0 bases; nucleotides outside the gene matches: 2. CDR3: CAWSGLAGFSYEQYF. CDR3 DNA sequence: TGTGCCTGGAGTGGACTAGCGGGGTTCTCCTACGAGCAGTACTTC.

This clone was observed a handful of times. This sequence joins TRBV5-1 and TRBJ2-3; D is uncertain. This CDR3 region has 13 residues. Germline CDR1 SGHRS, CDR2 YFSETQ. V was clipped by 1 base and J by 2 bases, with 5 bases between them. CDR3 amino acids: CASSLQHTDTQYF. In DNA, the CDR3 is TGCGCCAGCAGCTTGCAGCACACAGATACGCAGTATTTT.

The rearrangement uses TRBV19 and TRBJ1-2; TRBD1 agrees at 8 bases. The V gene's germline CDR1 is LNHDA and CDR2 SQIVND (reference sequence). This CDR3 has 14 residues. V dropped 7 bases and J dropped 0; count of bases not matched to a gene: 4. CDR3 region: CASNDRGSNYGYTF. The CDR3 nucleotides read TGTGCCAGTAACGACAGGGGATCTAACTATGGCTACACCTTC.

This clone has a single count. The same CDR3 can be traced to other DNA sequences in this sample. The chain uses TRBV5-1 and TRBJ2-5, with 9 positions matching TRBD1. V was clipped by 0 bases and J by 4 bases; unmatched bases: 1. The CDR3 runs 14 residues. Germline CDR1 SGHRS, CDR2 YFSETQ. The CDR3 loop reads CASSLGQGGETQYF. The DNA for the CDR3 is TGCGCCAGCAGCTTGGGACAGGGGGGAGAGACCCAGTACTTC.

The chain has TRBV5-1 and TRBJ2-3; no clear D gene. This CDR3 spans 16 amino acids. CDR1 and CDR2 from the germline V gene are SGHRS and YFSETQ. The V and J ends lost 4 bases and 3 bases respectively, with 18 bases between them. The CDR3 sequence is CASSARVETRTDTQYF. The CDR3 DNA is TGCGCCAGCAGCGCTCGGGTCGAGACGAGGACAGATACGCAGTATTTT.

This chain uses TRBV9 with TRBJ2-1, with 10 bases matching TRBD2. Looked up from germline, CDR1 is SGDLS and CDR2 is YYNGEE. The CDR3 has 15 residues. Trimming took 4 bases from V and 7 from J; bases not matched to a gene: 8. The CDR3 bases are TGTGCCAGCAGCACCCAAGCGGGGGGGCTGAATGAGCAGTTCTTC. It yields the protein CASSTQAGGLNEQFF.

V and J are TRBV6-6 and TRBJ1-2, with D possibly being TRBD1 (5 bases). Germline CDR1 reads MNHNY; CDR2 reads SVGAGI (reference sequence). The CDR3 runs 12 residues. Trimming shortened V by 6 bases and J by 8 bases, and 13 bases separated the two germline ends. DNA for the CDR3: TGTGCCAGCAGCACCCGACAGTACGGCTACACCTTC. Translating it yields CASSTRQYGYTF.

This chain connects TRBV7-3 to TRBJ1-5; D not certain. Per the germline V gene, CDR1 is SGHTA and CDR2 is FQGTGA. The CDR3 contains 12 residues. V was trimmed by 5 bases and J by 7 bases, leaving 9 bases between them. The CDR3 protein is CASSPDDQPQHF. The CDR3, as DNA: TGTGCCAGCAGCCCCGACGACCAGCCCCAGCATTTT.

CDR3 residues: CASTQSFEGRIGAFF. In DNA form, the CDR3 reads TGTGCCAGCACCCAAAGTTTTGAGGGCAGAATCGGAGCTTTCTTT. The J gene is TRBJ1-1, the V gene TRBV6-1; D gene unclear. In germline, CDR1 is MNHNS, CDR2 SASEGT. The CDR3 sequence is 15 residues long. V was pared by 7 bases and J by 10 bases, with 25 bases between.

CDR3 in amino acids: CASSRTGVGNGYTF. DNA for the CDR3: TGCGCCAGCAGCCGGACAGGGGTGGGAAATGGCTACACCTTC. The chain employs TRBV4-1 and TRBJ1-2, with 9 nucleotides matching TRBD1. This CDR3 spans 14 amino acids. Germline lookup yields CDR1 MGHRA and CDR2 YSYEKL. Trimming cost V 4 bases and J 6 bases; bases outside gene matches: 6.

This clone was counted between two and nine times. The chain joins TRBV27 to TRBJ1-6, with no clear D. Trimming pared 5 bases from V and 7 bases from J, leaving 18 bases between. Germline lookup yields CDR1 MNHEY and CDR2 SMNVEV (reference sequence). CDR3 length: 16 residues. The CDR3 loop reads CASSPQSGPRNSPLHF. CDR3 sequence (DNA): TGTGCCAGCAGTCCACAGTCGGGTCCACGGAATTCACCCCTCCACTTT.

The CDR3 nucleotides are TGTGCCAGCAGGAGAAACGGACAGGGGAACTATGGCTACACCTTC. It encodes CASRRNGQGNYGYTF. The chain links TRBV28 to TRBJ1-2; TRBD1 aligns across 9 bases. Trimming at V came to 6 bases and at J to 2 bases, leaving 7 bases not matched to a gene. The CDR3 contains 15 residues. CDR1 and CDR2 (germline): MDHEN, SYDVKM.

J is TRBJ1-2 and V is TRBV29-1; 10 bases fit TRBD1. The CDR3 has 13 residues. After removal of 6 bases from V and 4 bases from J, the junction contained 5 bases not matched to a gene. The germline CDR1 and CDR2 sequences are SQVTM and ANQGSEA. The CDR3 spells CSVGGTGVYGYTF. In nucleotides, the CDR3 is TGCAGCGTCGGCGGGACAGGGGTCTATGGCTACACCTTC.

The chain uses TRBV9 and TRBJ1-3; TRBD1 aligns across 8 bases. The CDR3 spans 15 residues. J lost 0 bases, V lost 4 bases, and 3 bases had no gene match. Germline CDR1 reads SGDLS; CDR2 reads YYNGEE. CDR3 DNA: TGTGCCAGCAGCCGGGACAGGATCTCTGGAAACACCATATATTTT. Its protein product is CASSRDRISGNTIYF.